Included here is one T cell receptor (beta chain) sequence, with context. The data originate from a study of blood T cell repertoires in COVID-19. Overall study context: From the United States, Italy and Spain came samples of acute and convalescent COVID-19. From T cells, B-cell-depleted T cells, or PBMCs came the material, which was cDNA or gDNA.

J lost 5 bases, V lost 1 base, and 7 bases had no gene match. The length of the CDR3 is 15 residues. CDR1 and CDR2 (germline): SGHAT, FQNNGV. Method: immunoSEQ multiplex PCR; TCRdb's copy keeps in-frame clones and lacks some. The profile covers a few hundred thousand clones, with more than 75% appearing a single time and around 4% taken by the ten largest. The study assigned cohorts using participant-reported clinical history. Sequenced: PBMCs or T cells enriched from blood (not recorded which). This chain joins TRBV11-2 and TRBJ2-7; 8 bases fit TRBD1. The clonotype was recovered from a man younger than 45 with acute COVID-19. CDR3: CASSLGAQTGDEQYF. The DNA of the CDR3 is TGTGCCAGCAGCTTAGGAGCCCAGACAGGGGACGAGCAGTACTTC.